This T cell receptor beta chain was retrieved from a study of read filtering for tumor transcriptome and immune sequencing. Molecular barcoded adaptors covering alpha/delta and beta/gamma chains were used on 400 ng RNA. MiXCR, run by TCRdb on the reads, gives a single entry per CDR3 protein. The repertoire consists of about 46,000 distinct CDR3 sequences, with around 20% occurring once and the leading ten covering more than 30%. The sample holds many counts of this clonotype. V was trimmed by 0 bases and J by 6 bases, leaving 8 bases between them. The CDR3 contains 14 residues. The specimen sequenced was a population of CD138-negative cells sorted from bone marrow. This TCR derives from a donor at least 40 years old with multiple myeloma. V usage is TRBV12-3 or TRBV12-4 and J usage is TRBJ2-2; D may be TRBD2 (6 bases). The CDR3 sequence: CASSLARGSGELFF. The DNA for the CDR3 is TGTGCCAGCAGTTTAGCGCGGGGATCCGGGGAGCTGTTTTTT.